This TCR beta chain comes out of a study of cytomegalovirus exposure and HLA in healthy donors. Findings and caveats of the study: The study found most TCR sequences rare, yet found some public TCRs in many donors. Some TCR beta chains (164 of them) were listed as cytomegalovirus-associated.

In the case of this clone: Antigen: not known.

Produced via immunoSEQ multiplex PCR; TCRdb's table is partial and in-frame only. The sample carries 150,000 to 180,000 clones, less than 90% recorded once. This TCR derives from a young man in good health and CMV-seropositive. The sample comprised PBMCs.

The CDR3 sequence: CARRYRGLLGDEQFF. The CDR3 coding sequence is TGTGCCAGGAGGTACAGGGGCCTTCTTGGGGATGAGCAGTTCTTC. The chain joins TRBV7-5 to TRBJ2-1; TRBD1 is the table's D call, not checked against the DNA. TRBV7-5 is assigned pseudogene status. There are 15 residues in the CDR3.